The present entry profiles one T cell receptor (beta chain) with its context. The data derive from a study of blood T cell repertoires in COVID-19. Seattle cases were enrolled at active infection and followed longitudinally. In the authors' workflow: Cell counts per sample came from amplifying reference gene primers. The assay was immunoSEQ multiplex PCR, and TCRdb's table has in-frame clones only and misses some. The V and J calls and clone size are taken from that table; D and trimming were inferred from the DNA. Among some 450,000 clones listed, about 90% were seen once. The sequencing sample was made of peripheral blood. The TCR sequence derives from a man aged 18 to 29 with COVID-19, enrolled during active disease.

In DNA, the CDR3 is TGTGCCAGCTCACCAGGACAGGAGAGTATACTGTTTTTT. This gives the protein CASSPGQESILFF. The gene calls are TRBV18 and TRBJ1-4; TRBD1 agrees at 7 bases. CDR1 is KGHSH and CDR2 is LQKENI in the germline V gene. The CDR3 contains 13 residues. V lost 2 bases, J lost 13 bases, and 7 bases stayed unmatched.